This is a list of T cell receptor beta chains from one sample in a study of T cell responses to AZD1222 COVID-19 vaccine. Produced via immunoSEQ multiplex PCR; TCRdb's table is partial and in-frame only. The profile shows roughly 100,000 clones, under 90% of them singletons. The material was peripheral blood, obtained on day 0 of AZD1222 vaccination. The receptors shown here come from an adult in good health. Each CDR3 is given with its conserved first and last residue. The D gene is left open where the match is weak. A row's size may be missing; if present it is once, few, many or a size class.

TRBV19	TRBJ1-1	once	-	CASSLTGEAFF	TGTGCCAGTAGTCTCACAGGAGAAGCTTTCTTT
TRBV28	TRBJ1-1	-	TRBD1	CASSDTGQGTATEAFF	TGTGCCAGCAGCGACACGGGACAGGGTACCGCCACTGAAGCTTTCTTT
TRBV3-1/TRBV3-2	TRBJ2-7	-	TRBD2	CASSQGEGAYEQYF	TGTGCCAGCAGCCAGGGGGAGGGAGCCTACGAGCAGTACTTC
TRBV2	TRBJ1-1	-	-	CASSELVGAFF	TGTGCCAGCAGTGAACTGGTCGGAGCTTTCTTT
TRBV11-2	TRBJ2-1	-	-	CASSYRWEQFF	TGTGCCAGCAGTTACCGATGGGAGCAGTTCTTC
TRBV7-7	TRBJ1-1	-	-	CASSLKLGSTNTEAFF	TGTGCTAGCAGCTTAAAGTTAGGGTCTACGAACACTGAAGCTTTCTTT
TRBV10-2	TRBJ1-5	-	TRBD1	CASSPGTDQPQHF	TGCGCCAGCAGCCCCGGGACAGATCAGCCCCAGCATTTT
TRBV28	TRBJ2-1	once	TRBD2	CASHTAGGNEQFF	TGTGCCAGCCATACCGCGGGGGGCAATGAGCAGTTCTTC
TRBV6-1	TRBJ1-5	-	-	CASSGVGRPTGQPQHF	TGTGCCAGCAGTGGAGTCGGGCGTCCGACGGGTCAGCCCCAGCATTTT
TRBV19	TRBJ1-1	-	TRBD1	CASSITGQAGTEAFF	TGTGCCAGTAGTATAACAGGACAGGCGGGCACTGAAGCTTTCTTT
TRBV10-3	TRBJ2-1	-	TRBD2	CAIKGREGRSNNEQFF	TGTGCCATCAAGGGGCGGGAGGGCCGATCTAATAATGAGCAGTTCTTC
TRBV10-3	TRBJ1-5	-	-	CAVQEGGFQPQHF	TGTGCTGTCCAAGAGGGGGGATTCCAGCCCCAGCATTTT
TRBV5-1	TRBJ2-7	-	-	CASSLSSGQTYEQYF	TGCGCCAGCAGCTTGTCCTCCGGACAGACCTACGAGCAGTACTTC
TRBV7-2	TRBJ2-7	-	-	CASSPPTRSYEQYF	TGTGCCAGCAGCCCTCCGACAAGATCCTACGAGCAGTACTTC
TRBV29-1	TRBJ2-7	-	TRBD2	CSAEKSGDEQYF	TGCAGCGCAGAGAAGAGCGGGGACGAGCAGTACTTC
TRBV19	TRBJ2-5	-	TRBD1	CASTPDRMAETQYF	TGTGCCAGTACCCCGGACAGGATGGCGGAGACCCAGTACTTC
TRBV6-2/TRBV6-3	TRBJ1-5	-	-	CASSWESNQPQHF	TGTGCCAGCAGTTGGGAAAGCAATCAGCCCCAGCATTTT
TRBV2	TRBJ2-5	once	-	CASSPRTVLQETQYF	TGTGCCAGCAGCCCGCGAACAGTCCTCCAAGAGACCCAGTACTTC
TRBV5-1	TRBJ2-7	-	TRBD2	CASSLPTSGVIDEQYF	TGCGCCAGCAGCTTGCCGACTAGCGGGGTTATCGACGAGCAGTACTTC
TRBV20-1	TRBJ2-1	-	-	CSAEAEEQFF	TGCAGTGCGGAAGCGGAGGAGCAGTTCTTC
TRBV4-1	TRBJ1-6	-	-	CASSQDLGPGSPLHF	TGCGCCAGCAGCCAAGATCTGGGACCGGGTTCACCCCTCCACTTT
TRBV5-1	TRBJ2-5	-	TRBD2	CASSLASGRVETQYF	TGCGCCAGCAGCTTGGCTAGCGGGAGGGTAGAGACCCAGTACTTC
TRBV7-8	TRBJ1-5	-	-	CASSTGTLSIASNQPQHF	TGTGCCAGCAGCACAGGGACACTAAGTATTGCTAGCAATCAGCCCCAGCATTTT
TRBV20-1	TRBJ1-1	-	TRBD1	CSASHRGEAFF	TGCAGTGCTTCCCACAGGGGGGAAGCTTTCTTT
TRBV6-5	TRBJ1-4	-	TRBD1	CASSRDRGVGKLFF	TGTGCCAGCAGCCGGGACAGGGGTGTTGGGAAACTGTTTTTT
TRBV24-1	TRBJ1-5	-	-	CATRARRNQPQHF	TGTGCCACCAGGGCCCGGCGCAATCAGCCCCAGCATTTT
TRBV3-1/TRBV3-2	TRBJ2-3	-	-	CASSQGPRDTQYF	TGTGCCAGCAGCCAAGGGCCGAGGGATACGCAGTATTTT
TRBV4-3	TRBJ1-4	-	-	CASSLRGRPEKLFF	TGCGCCAGCAGCCTCAGGGGTCGTCCGGAAAAACTGTTTTTT
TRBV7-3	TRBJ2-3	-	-	CASSTTGFSGSTDTQYF	TGTGCCAGCAGCACGACTGGATTTTCGGGGAGCACAGATACGCAGTATTTT
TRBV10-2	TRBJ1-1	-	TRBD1	CASSEQGGTEAFF	TGCGCCAGCAGTGAACAGGGGGGCACTGAAGCTTTCTTT
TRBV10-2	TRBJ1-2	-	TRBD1	CASGGGSYYGYTF	TGCGCCAGTGGAGGGGGCAGCTACTATGGCTACACCTTC
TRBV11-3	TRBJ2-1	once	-	CASSLGQGLNEQFF	TGTGCCAGCAGCTTAGGGCAGGGGTTGAATGAGCAGTTCTTC
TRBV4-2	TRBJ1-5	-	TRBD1	CASSLGTERFQPQHF	TGTGCCAGCAGCCTCGGGACAGAAAGATTTCAGCCCCAGCATTTT
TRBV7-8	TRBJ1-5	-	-	CASSYYSSNQPQHF	TGTGCCAGCAGCTATTACTCTAGCAATCAGCCCCAGCATTTT
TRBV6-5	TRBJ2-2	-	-	CAITDTNTGELFF	TGTGCCATCACGGACACTAACACCGGGGAGCTGTTTTTT
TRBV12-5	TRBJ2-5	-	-	CASGIQTTRRETQYF	TGTGCTAGTGGGATCCAGACGACAAGACGGGAGACCCAGTACTTC
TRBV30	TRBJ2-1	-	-	CAWSVGLASYNEQFF	TGTGCCTGGAGTGTTGGTCTCGCCTCCTACAATGAGCAGTTCTTC
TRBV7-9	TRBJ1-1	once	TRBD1	CASSLITGGTEAFF	TGTGCCAGCAGCTTAATAACAGGGGGCACTGAAGCTTTCTTT
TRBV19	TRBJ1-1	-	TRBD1	CASSIPGQVFEGTEAFF	TGTGCCAGTAGTATCCCGGGACAGGTCTTTGAGGGCACTGAAGCTTTCTTT
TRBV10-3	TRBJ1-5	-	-	CATADQYQPQHF	TGTGCCACCGCGGACCAATATCAGCCCCAGCATTTT
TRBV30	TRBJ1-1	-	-	CAWSPPNTEAFF	TGTGCCTGGAGTCCCCCGAACACTGAAGCTTTCTTT
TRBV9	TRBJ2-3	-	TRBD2	CASSVSGRPGDTQYF	TGTGCCAGCAGCGTAAGCGGGAGGCCCGGGGATACGCAGTATTTT
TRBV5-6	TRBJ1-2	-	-	CASSSWADRLNYGYTF	TGTGCCAGCAGCTCCTGGGCAGATCGCCTGAACTATGGCTACACCTTC
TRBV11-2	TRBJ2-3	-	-	CASSLDSMRADTQYF	TGTGCCAGCAGCTTAGATAGCATGAGGGCAGATACGCAGTATTTT
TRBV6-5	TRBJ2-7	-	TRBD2	CASSPSGAGSYEQYF	TGTGCCAGCAGTCCCAGCGGGGCCGGCTCCTACGAGCAGTACTTC
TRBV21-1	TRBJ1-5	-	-	CASSKSPRGEQPQHF	TGTGCCAGCAGCAAATCCCCCAGGGGCGAGCAGCCCCAGCATTTT
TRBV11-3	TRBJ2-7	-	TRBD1	CASSLGQGMVEQYF	TGTGCCAGCAGCCTGGGACAGGGAATGGTCGAGCAGTACTTC
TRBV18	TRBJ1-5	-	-	CASSPPDRNQPQHF	TGTGCCAGCTCACCACCGGACCGGAATCAGCCCCAGCATTTT
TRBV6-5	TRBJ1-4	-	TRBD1	CASETGNNEKLFF	TGTGCTAGCGAGACAGGGAATAATGAAAAACTGTTTTTT
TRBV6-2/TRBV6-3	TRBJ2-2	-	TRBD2	CASSYTGTSGVNTGELFF	TGTGCCAGCAGTTACACCGGGACTAGCGGGGTTAACACCGGGGAGCTGTTTTTT
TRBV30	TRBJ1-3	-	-	CAWSVVNSYSGNTIYF	TGTGCCTGGAGTGTAGTCAACTCATATTCTGGAAACACCATATATTTT
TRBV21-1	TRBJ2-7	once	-	CASSKALIGYEVSYEQYF	TGTGCCAGCAGCAAAGCGCTGATAGGGTACGAGGTTAGCTACGAGCAGTACTTC
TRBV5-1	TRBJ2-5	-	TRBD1	CASSGQGAETQYF	TGCGCCAGCAGCGGACAGGGGGCTGAGACCCAGTACTTC
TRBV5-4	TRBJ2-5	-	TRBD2	CASSLKAGGETQYF	TGTGCCAGCAGCTTAAAAGCGGGAGGAGAGACCCAGTACTTC